One and the same sample provided the 21 T cell receptor beta chains below, sequenced in a study of CD8 T cells in Susac syndrome. A quantity of about 0.5 to 1 ug RNA underwent reverse transcription using random hexamers. A single record per CDR3 protein comes from TCRdb applying MiXCR to the immunoSEQ multiplex PCR reads. The sample consists of around 300,000 distinct CDR3 sequences, 75% to 90% of them appearing once. Sequencing used CD8+ T cells from PBMCs. All receptors derive from a human donor with multiple sclerosis.

This chain uses TRBV29-1 with TRBJ2-3; no clear D gene. The CDR3 extends over 14 amino acids. The V and J ends lost 0 bases and 2 bases respectively, with 9 bases between them. The germline V gene encodes CDR1 SQVTM and CDR2 ANQGSEA. CDR3 loop: CSVEDGQYTDTQYF. CDR3 nucleotides: TGCAGCGTTGAAGATGGGCAGTACACAGATACGCAGTATTTT.

The genes are TRBV5-1 and TRBJ2-5; weak D call: TRBD1 (5 bases). Germline V lookup: CDR1 SGHRS, CDR2 YFSETQ. V lost 4 bases to trimming and J lost 5 bases, with 18 bases between them. The CDR3 is 15 residues long. CDR3 amino acids: CASSPTRATAETQYF. CDR3 nucleotides: TGCGCCAGCAGCCCCACCAGGGCGACAGCGGAGACCCAGTACTTC.

The V gene is TRBV13, the J gene TRBJ2-6; the match to TRBD1 covers 8 bases. This CDR3 is built from 20 residues. Germline V gives CDR1 PRHDT, CDR2 FYEKMQ (reference sequence). V lost 4 bases, J lost 1 base, and 15 bases stayed unmatched. In DNA, the CDR3 is TGTGCCAGCAGCTCAATATCCACAGGACAGGGAGCGTCTGGGGCCAACGTCCTGACTTTC. Translation gives CASSSISTGQGASGANVLTF. Using reference TRBV13 and TRBJ2-6 for the parts outside the CDR3, the full variable domain is AAGVIQSPRHLIKEKRETATLKCYPIPRHDTVYWYQQGPGQDPQFLISFYEKMQSDKGSIPDRFSAQQFSDYHSELNMSSLELGDSALYFCASSSISTGQGASGANVLTFGAGSRLTVL.

The gene calls are TRBV2 and TRBJ2-1; 10 nucleotides agree with TRBD2. Per germline, CDR1 SNHLY and CDR2 FYNNEI. Unmatched junction bases numbered 16, after V lost 6 bases and J lost 2 bases. This CDR3 has 19 residues. CDR3 region: CASRVKYQGLARTYNEQFF. The CDR3 DNA reads TGTGCCAGCAGAGTCAAATACCAGGGACTAGCGAGAACCTACAATGAGCAGTTCTTC.

The gene calls are TRBV5-4 and TRBJ2-1; 11 bases fit TRBD2. After removal of 5 bases from V and 6 bases from J, the junction contained 4 bases not matched to a gene. The germline CDR1 and CDR2 sequences are SGHNT and YYREEE (reference sequence). This CDR3 has 14 residues. The CDR3 sequence is CASRIAGGLNEQFF. The CDR3 DNA is TGTGCCAGCAGAATAGCGGGAGGGCTCAATGAGCAGTTCTTC.

The chain carries TRBV20-1 and TRBJ2-2, with D maybe TRBD2 (5 bases). Germline lookup yields CDR1 DFQATT and CDR2 SNEGSKA (reference sequence). V lost 3 bases and J 0 bases, leaving 11 bases between the germline ends. The CDR3 is made up of 15 amino acids. This chain's CDR3 is CSARKRETNTGELFF. In DNA, the CDR3 is TGCAGTGCTAGGAAAAGGGAGACGAACACCGGGGAGCTGTTTTTT.

This chain joins TRBV5-1 and TRBJ2-1, with D unresolved. CDR1 SGHRS and CDR2 YFSETQ come from the germline V gene. The CDR3 contains 14 residues. V lost 2 bases and J 2 bases, leaving 8 bases between the germline ends. The chain's CDR3 is CASSLEMPYNEQFF. In nucleotides, the CDR3 is TGCGCCAGCAGCTTAGAAATGCCCTACAATGAGCAGTTCTTC. The full variable domain, rest sourced from reference TRBV5-1 and TRBJ2-1, is KAGVTQTPRYLIKTRGQQVTLSCSPISGHRSVSWYQQTPGQGLQFLFEYFSETQRNKGNFPGRFSGRQFSNSRSEMNVSTLELGDSALYLCASSLEMPYNEQFFGPGTRLTVL.

The V gene is TRBV28, the J gene TRBJ2-3, with a tentative D call TRBD2 (5 bases). This CDR3 is built from 15 residues. V was cut by 7 bases and J by 1 base, with 15 bases left in between. The germline CDR1 and CDR2 sequences are MDHEN and SYDVKM. Here the CDR3 DNA reads TGTGCCAGCACCCCGGGGTATCGTGGCACAGATACGCAGTATTTT. This sequence encodes CASTPGYRGTDTQYF.

The genes are TRBV29-1 and TRBJ1-4; D remains unclear. The germline V gene has CDR1 SQVTM and CDR2 ANQGSEA. This CDR3 region has 11 residues. Trimming removed 2 bases from V and 11 bases from J, with 9 bases in between. This chain's CDR3 is CSVETRFKLFF. The CDR3 DNA reads TGCAGCGTTGAAACGAGGTTTAAACTGTTTTTT. Based on the CDR3 plus reference TRBV29-1 and TRBJ1-4, the full variable domain is SAVISQKPSRDICQRGTSLTIQCQVDSQVTMMFWYRQQPGQSLTLIATANQGSEATYESGFVIDKFPISRPNLTFSTLTVSNMSPEDSSIYLCSVETRFKLFFGSGTQLSVL.

This clonotype was seen once. The chain has TRBV28 and TRBJ2-7, with 7 bases lining up with TRBD2. The V segment lost 3 bases and the J segment 6 bases; nucleotides outside the gene matches: 5. The V gene's germline CDR1 is MDHEN and CDR2 SYDVKM. The CDR3 extends over 13 amino acids. The CDR3 region has the DNA TGTGCCAGCAGTTTTTATTCGGGAGGCGAGCAGTACTTC. Protein: CASSFYSGGEQYF.

The chain combines TRBV6-1 with TRBJ2-7; D gene ambiguous. This CDR3 region has 13 residues. The V gene lost 2 bases and the J gene lost 2 bases, with 7 bases spanning the gap. From germline, CDR1 is MNHNS and CDR2 SASEGT. The CDR3 DNA follows: TGTGCCAGCAGTGAAATAGGGACCTACGAGCAGTACTTC. As protein: CASSEIGTYEQYF.

V usage is TRBV5-4 and J usage is TRBJ2-6; a weak D match, TRBD1 (6 bases). From germline, CDR1 is SGHNT and CDR2 YYREEE (reference sequence). This CDR3 contains 15 residues. Trimming took off 4 bases at V and 2 bases at J, with 10 bases between the two ends. DNA for the CDR3: TGTGCCAGCAGCCGTGAGGGGGCTGGGGCCAACGTCCTGACTTTC. This encodes CASSREGAGANVLTF.

The CDR3 sequence: CAISDPGTNTGELFF. CDR3 DNA sequence: TGTGCCATCAGTGATCCGGGGACGAACACCGGGGAGCTGTTTTTT. This chain links TRBV10-3 with TRBJ2-2; D may be TRBD2 (5 bases). Looked up from germline, CDR1 is ENHRY and CDR2 is SYGVKD. The CDR3 has 15 residues. Trimming cost V 3 bases and J 0 bases, with 8 bases left between them.

The chain employs TRBV4-2 and TRBJ2-7; 7 nucleotides align to TRBD2. The CDR3 has 16 amino acids. J was trimmed by 0 bases and V by 4 bases; bases with no gene match: 9. The germline V gene encodes CDR1 LGHNA and CDR2 YNFKEQ. CDR3 loop: CASSPKQASGSYEQYF. CDR3 DNA: TGTGCCAGCAGCCCTAAGCAGGCTAGCGGCTCCTACGAGCAGTACTTC.

V is TRBV12-3 or TRBV12-4 and J is TRBJ2-1; D gene uncertain. The CDR3 extends over 13 amino acids. Trimming pared 3 bases from V and 4 bases from J, leaving 7 bases between. CDR3 in DNA: TGTGCCAGCAGTTTTGGCAGATACAATGAGCAGTTCTTC. Translation gives CASSFGRYNEQFF.

The rearrangement uses TRBV7-9 and TRBJ2-1; 8 bases are a match to TRBD1. CDR3 length equals 13 residues. J gave up 8 bases and V 5 bases, and 5 bases lay outside the gene matches. The V gene's germline CDR1 is SEHNR and CDR2 FQNEAQ (reference sequence). The CDR3 sequence is CASSPGQADEQFF. CDR3 nucleotides: TGTGCCAGCAGCCCGGGACAGGCGGATGAGCAGTTCTTC.

The V gene is TRBV6-1, the J gene TRBJ2-5, with 11 nucleotides matching TRBD2. V shed 2 bases, J shed 2 bases, and the junction held 13 bases outside the gene matches. From germline, CDR1 is MNHNS and CDR2 SASEGT. CDR3 size: 19 residues. The CDR3 sequence: CASSELPGTSGYFQETQYF. CDR3 DNA: TGTGCCAGCAGTGAACTCCCCGGGACTAGCGGTTATTTTCAAGAGACCCAGTACTTC.

The chain carries TRBV19 and TRBJ2-1; a weak D match, TRBD2 (5 bases). CDR3 length: 13 amino acids. CDR1 and CDR2 (germline): LNHDA, SQIVND (reference sequence). The V gene lost 6 bases and the J gene lost 4 bases, with 10 bases spanning the gap. The DNA for the CDR3 is TGTGCCAGTAGGGACTCCCTTTACAATGAGCAGTTCTTC. This encodes CASRDSLYNEQFF.

J is TRBJ2-1 and V is TRBV24-1; 8 nucleotides line up with TRBD1. This CDR3 region has 16 residues. Germline V gene sequence: CDR1 KGHDR, CDR2 SFDVKD. Trimming took 4 bases from V and 2 from J; bases not matched to a gene: 6. The DNA for the CDR3 is TGTGCCACCAGTGAACTACAGGGGGTGCCCTACAATGAGCAGTTCTTC. This sequence encodes CATSELQGVPYNEQFF.

The J gene is TRBJ2-2, the V gene TRBV13, with D unresolved. Germline V CDR1 and CDR2: PRHDT, FYEKMQ (reference sequence). Trimming shortened V by 4 bases and J by 2 bases, and 11 bases separated the two germline ends. This CDR3 is 15 amino acids long. The CDR3 DNA follows: TGTGCCAGCAGCTCCCCAGAGTTCAACACCGGGGAGCTGTTTTTT. As protein: CASSSPEFNTGELFF.

The V and J genes are TRBV5-6 and TRBJ2-3; 9 positions agree with TRBD2. Losses at the gene ends were 0 bases for V and 2 bases for J; bases not matched to a gene: 4. CDR3 length equals 16 residues. Per the germline V gene, CDR1 is SGHDT and CDR2 is YYEEEE. The CDR3 coding sequence is TGTGCCAGCAGCTTGGGGCTAGCGGGGATCACAGATACGCAGTATTTT. Protein sequence: CASSLGLAGITDTQYF.